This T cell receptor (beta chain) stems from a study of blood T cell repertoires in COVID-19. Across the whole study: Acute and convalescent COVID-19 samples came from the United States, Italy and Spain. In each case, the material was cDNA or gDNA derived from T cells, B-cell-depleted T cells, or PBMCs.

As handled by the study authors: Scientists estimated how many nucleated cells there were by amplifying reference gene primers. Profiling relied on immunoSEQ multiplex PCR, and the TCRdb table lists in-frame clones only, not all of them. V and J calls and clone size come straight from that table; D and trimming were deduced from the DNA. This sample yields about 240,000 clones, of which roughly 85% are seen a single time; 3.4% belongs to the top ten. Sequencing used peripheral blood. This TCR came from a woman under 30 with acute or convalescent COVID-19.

The CDR3 sequence: CASRKSGHRGTEAFF. CDR3 nucleotide sequence: TGTGCCAGTAGGAAATCGGGACACCGAGGCACTGAAGCTTTCTTT. The chain uses TRBV19 and TRBJ1-1; the D gene is possibly TRBD1 (6 bases). This CDR3 has 15 residues. The germline V and J ends were trimmed by 6 bases and 4 bases, with 18 bases remaining between them. The germline gives CDR1 LNHDA, CDR2 SQIVND (reference sequence). Using reference TRBV19 and TRBJ1-1 for the parts outside the CDR3, the full variable domain is DGGITQSPKYLFRKEGQNVTLSCEQNLNHDAMYWYRQDPGQGLRLIYYSQIVNDFQKGDIAEGYSVSREKKESFPLTVTSAQKNPTAFYLCASRKSGHRGTEAFFGQGTRLTVV.